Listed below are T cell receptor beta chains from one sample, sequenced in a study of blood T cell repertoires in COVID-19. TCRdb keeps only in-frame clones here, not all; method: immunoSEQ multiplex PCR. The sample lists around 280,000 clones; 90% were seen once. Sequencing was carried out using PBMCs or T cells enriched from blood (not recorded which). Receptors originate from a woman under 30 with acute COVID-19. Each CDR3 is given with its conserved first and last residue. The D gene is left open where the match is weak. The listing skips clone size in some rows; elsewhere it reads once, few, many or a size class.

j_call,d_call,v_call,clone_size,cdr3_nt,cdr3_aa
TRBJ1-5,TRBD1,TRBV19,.,TGTGCCAGTAGTCCCAAGGACAGGGGGCATGGTCAGCCCCAGCATTTT,CASSPKDRGHGQPQHF
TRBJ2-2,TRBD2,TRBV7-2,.,TGTGCCAGCAGCTTTTTGCCTAGCGGGGTGGGTTCGAACACCGGGGAGCTGTTTTTT,CASSFLPSGVGSNTGELFF
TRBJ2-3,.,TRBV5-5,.,TGTGCCAGCAGCGATCTGAGGCAGGGCCCAGATACGCAGTATTTT,CASSDLRQGPDTQYF
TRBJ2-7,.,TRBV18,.,TGTGCCAGCTCATACACGACAGGTTACGAGCAGTACTTC,CASSYTTGYEQYF
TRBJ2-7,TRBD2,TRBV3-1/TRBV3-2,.,TGTGCCAGCAGCCAAGGGCGGGAGGTTCTCTACGAGCAGTACTTC,CASSQGREVLYEQYF
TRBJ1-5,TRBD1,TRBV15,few,TGTGCCACCAGCATTGACAGGGGGAATCAGCCCCAGCATTTT,CATSIDRGNQPQHF
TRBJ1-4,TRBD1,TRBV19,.,TGTGCCAGTAGTTTGGGACAGGGGGTTCCGAATGAAAAACTGTTTTTT,CASSLGQGVPNEKLFF
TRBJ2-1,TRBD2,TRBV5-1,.,TGCGCCAGCAGCTTGGCGGCGACTAGCGGGAGGGGTCGCTCCTACAATGAGCAGTTCTTC,CASSLAATSGRGRSYNEQFF
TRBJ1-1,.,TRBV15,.,TGTGCCACCAGCAGAGATGGGGGGTTGGCTGAAGCTTTCTTT,CATSRDGGLAEAFF
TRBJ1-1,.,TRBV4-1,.,TGCGCCAGCAGCCACAGGGGTCTGAACACTGAAGCTTTCTTT,CASSHRGLNTEAFF
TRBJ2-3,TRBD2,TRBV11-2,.,TGTGCCAGCAGCCCAATGACTAGCTTCCCAGATACGCAGTATTTT,CASSPMTSFPDTQYF
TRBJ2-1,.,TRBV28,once,TGTGCCAGCAGGCAGGGATTCCCCAACTACAATGAGCAGTTCTTC,CASRQGFPNYNEQFF
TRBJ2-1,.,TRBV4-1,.,TGCGCCAGCAGCCACGCGGGAAATGAGCAGTTCTTC,CASSHAGNEQFF
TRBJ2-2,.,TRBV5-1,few,TGCGCCAGCAGCTTCACACCGAACACCGGGGAGCTGTTTTTT,CASSFTPNTGELFF
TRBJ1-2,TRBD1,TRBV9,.,TGTGCCAGCAGCGCTGGAGGACAGGCCAAAAGATCCTATGGCTACACCTTC,CASSAGGQAKRSYGYTF
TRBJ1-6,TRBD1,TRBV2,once,TGTGCCAGCAGTGAGGAGGGACAGGGTAATTCACCCCTCCACTTT,CASSEEGQGNSPLHF
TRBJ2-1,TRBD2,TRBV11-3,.,TGTGCCAGCAGCCGAACGACTAGCGGGACTGAGCAGTTCTTC,CASSRTTSGTEQFF
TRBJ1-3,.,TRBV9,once,TGTGCCAGCAGCGTTGGGGGGACCTCTGGAAACACCATATATTTT,CASSVGGTSGNTIYF
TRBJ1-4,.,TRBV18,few,TGTGCCAGCTCACCACCGTCGGGCGCGGGGCGCGGGGAAAAACTGTTTTTT,CASSPPSGAGRGEKLFF
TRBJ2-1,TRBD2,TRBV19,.,TGTGCCAGTAGTACAGGAGGCGGACTAGCGGCTTACAATGAGCAGTTCTTC,CASSTGGGLAAYNEQFF
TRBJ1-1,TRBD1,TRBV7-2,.,TGTGCCAGCAGCGCAGGACAGGGAGGCACTGAAGCTTTCTTT,CASSAGQGGTEAFF
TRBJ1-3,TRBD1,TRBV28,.,TGTGCCAGCAACACCTTTCTAATAGACAGGGAGATTGGAAACACCATATATTTT,CASNTFLIDREIGNTIYF
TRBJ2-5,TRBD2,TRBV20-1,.,TGCAGTGCTAGTGGGACTAGCGGGGACCCGGGGGAGACCCAGTACTTC,CSASGTSGDPGETQYF
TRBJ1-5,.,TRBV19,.,TGTGCCAGCAGCTCCGGAGTTGGCAATCAGCCCCAGCATTTT,CASSSGVGNQPQHF
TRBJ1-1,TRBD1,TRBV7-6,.,TGTGCCAGCAGCTTAAAACAGGGGGGGAACACTGAAGCTTTCTTT,CASSLKQGGNTEAFF
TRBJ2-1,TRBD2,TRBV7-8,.,TGTGCCAGCAGCCTAGGGACTAGCGGGAATGAGCAGTTCTTC,CASSLGTSGNEQFF
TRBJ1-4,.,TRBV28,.,TGTGCCAGCAGTAATCACAGGGCACTAGGGGAAAAACTGTTTTTT,CASSNHRALGEKLFF
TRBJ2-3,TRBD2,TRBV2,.,TGTGCCAGCAGGCGGGAGGGCACAGATACGCAGTATTTT,CASRREGTDTQYF
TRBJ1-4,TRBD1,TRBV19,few,TGTGCCAGTAGTGTTGACAGGGCTAATGAAAAACTGTTTTTT,CASSVDRANEKLFF
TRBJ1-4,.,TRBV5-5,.,TGTGCCAGCAGCTTGCCCGGACAGACTAATGAAAAACTGTTTTTT,CASSLPGQTNEKLFF
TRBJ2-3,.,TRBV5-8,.,TGTGCCAGCAGCTTGTTTTTAGCGGAATACACAGATACGCAGTATTTT,CASSLFLAEYTDTQYF
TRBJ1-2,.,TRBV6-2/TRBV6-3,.,TGTGCCAGCAGTTACAGGGAGCCTAACTATGGCTACACCTTC,CASSYREPNYGYTF
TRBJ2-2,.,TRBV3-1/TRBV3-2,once,TGTGCCAGCAGCCAAACGACAGCCGGAATCACCGGGGAGCTGTTTTTT,CASSQTTAGITGELFF
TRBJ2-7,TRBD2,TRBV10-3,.,TGTGCCATCAGTGGATTAAATCGTGGTAGCGGGAGTGGGGAGCAGTACTTC,CAISGLNRGSGSGEQYF
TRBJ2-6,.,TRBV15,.,TGTGCCACCAGCAGAGCCCCAGGGGTCGGGGCCAACGTCCTGACTTTC,CATSRAPGVGANVLTF
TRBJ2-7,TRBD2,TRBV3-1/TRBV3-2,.,TGTGCCAGCAGGCTATCCGGGACTAGCAACGGCGAGCAGTACTTC,CASRLSGTSNGEQYF